Given below is one T cell receptor (beta chain) in context. Antigen specificity is unknown. Treatment: roughly nine-day PBMC culture with coronavirus spike peptide pools or control peptides (ViraFEST assay). Every well contained around 2.2 million PBMCs, which were grown with roughly 9.1 IU/ml IL-2 and 10 ug/ml peptide pools. This entry is derived from a study of vaccination and CD4 T cells after COVID-19. In the study overall: Six males and four females, two of them Hispanic, were enrolled as convalescents. Control cultures were supplied with a CEFX pool, an HIV-1 Nef pool, or no peptide at all.

Sequencing of cultured CD4+ T cell DNA used the Oncomine TCR Beta short-read assay. Each CDR3 protein is one row after TCRdb ran MiXCR on the PCR reads. Among more than 10,000 distinct CDR3 sequences listed, about 28% were seen once. The V gene's germline CDR1 is LGHNA and CDR2 YSLEER. Between the trimmed V and J ends, which lost 0 bases and 0 bases, there was a span of 19 bases. This CDR3 comprises 19 residues. The receptor was isolated from a human donor who had recovered from COVID-19. The sample consisted of CD4+ T cells from blood, cultured in vitro, taken after SARS-CoV-2 vaccination. The chain links TRBV4-3 to TRBJ2-3; D gene unclear. The CDR3 here is CASSQEHGYYKSSTDTQYF. As DNA, the CDR3 is TGCGCCAGCAGCCAAGAGCATGGCTATTACAAGTCAAGCACAGATACGCAGTATTTT.